This entry is about one T cell receptor beta chain. The CDR3 consists of 11 residues. Trimming took 3 bases from V and 8 from J, leaving 6 bases between them. The data originate from a study of blood T cell repertoires in COVID-19. Study-level background: Samples came from the United States, Italy and Spain, spanning acute and convalescent COVID-19. Sample material is recorded as cDNA or gDNA derived from T cells, B-cell-depleted T cells, or PBMCs.

As originally analysed: Estimation of nucleated cell counts relied on the amplification of reference gene primers. Clones were read by immunoSEQ multiplex PCR, and TCRdb kept only the in-frame ones, dropping some. The V and J calls and clone size are taken from that table; D and trimming were inferred from the DNA. Of tens of thousands of clones listed, 76% are singletons. Sequencing was performed on peripheral blood. This TCR was sampled from a woman between 50 and 59 years old with active or convalescent COVID-19. The gene calls are TRBV12-3 or TRBV12-4 and TRBJ2-3, with D possibly matching TRBD1 (6 bases). CDR3 sequence: CASSFRGTQYF. CDR3 sequence (DNA): TGTGCCAGCAGTTTCAGGGGTACGCAGTATTTT.